The rows below give T cell receptor beta chains drawn from one sample of a study of cytomegalovirus exposure and HLA in healthy donors. Libraries were prepared by immunoSEQ multiplex PCR; TCRdb keeps only in-frame clonotypes and omits some of them. The top ten hold 4.4% of the sample, which has roughly 200,000 clones, 65% to 80% seen once. The sequenced sample consisted of PBMCs. These receptors originate from a woman aged 25 to 39 in good health and CMV-seropositive. The CDR3 runs from the conserved cysteine through the conserved F or W. Fields, in order: clone size, D gene, V gene, J gene, CDR3 protein, CDR3 DNA. A D gene is named only where the DNA matches it firmly. Where a row states a size, it is once, few, many or the class of an expanded clone; other rows omit it.

clone_size: NA; d_call: TRBD1; v_call: TRBV11-2; j_call: TRBJ1-1; cdr3_aa: CASSLGVEDRRAIEAFF; cdr3_nt: TGTGCCAGCAGCTTAGGAGTAGAGGACAGGAGGGCTATTGAAGCTTTCTTT
clone_size: few; d_call: TRBD2; v_call: TRBV7-8; j_call: TRBJ2-1; cdr3_aa: CASSLAYRTSEVYEQFF; cdr3_nt: TGTGCCAGCAGCTTAGCATACAGGACTAGCGAGGTTTATGAGCAGTTCTTC
clone_size: NA; d_call: TRBD2; v_call: TRBV14; j_call: TRBJ2-2; cdr3_aa: CASSPIAGGRGTGELFF; cdr3_nt: TGTGCCAGCAGCCCCATAGCGGGAGGACGGGGCACCGGGGAGCTGTTTTTT
clone_size: NA; d_call: TRBD1; v_call: TRBV29-1; j_call: TRBJ1-2; cdr3_aa: CSVGGPGTGYGYTF; cdr3_nt: TGCAGCGTTGGAGGCCCCGGGACAGGATATGGCTACACCTTC
clone_size: NA; d_call: NA; v_call: TRBV4-2; j_call: TRBJ2-2; cdr3_aa: CASSQDWQMNTGELFF; cdr3_nt: TGTGCCAGCAGCCAAGATTGGCAGATGAACACCGGGGAGCTGTTTTTT
clone_size: NA; d_call: NA; v_call: TRBV6-1; j_call: TRBJ1-2; cdr3_aa: CASSSIPSAYGYTF; cdr3_nt: TGTGCCAGCAGTTCAATACCCAGCGCCTATGGCTACACCTTC
clone_size: NA; d_call: NA; v_call: TRBV9; j_call: TRBJ2-2; cdr3_aa: CASSARVTGELFF; cdr3_nt: TGTGCCAGCAGCGCGAGGGTTACCGGGGAGCTGTTTTTT
clone_size: NA; d_call: TRBD2; v_call: TRBV2; j_call: TRBJ2-7; cdr3_aa: CASSEPAGESSYEQYF; cdr3_nt: TGTGCCAGCAGTGAACCAGCGGGGGAGAGCTCCTACGAGCAGTACTTC
clone_size: NA; d_call: TRBD2; v_call: TRBV10-3; j_call: TRBJ2-1; cdr3_aa: CAISPNSGRGDGEQFF; cdr3_nt: TGTGCCATCAGCCCAAATAGCGGGAGGGGAGATGGTGAGCAGTTCTTC
clone_size: NA; d_call: NA; v_call: TRBV5-1; j_call: TRBJ1-2; cdr3_aa: CASSLVGGLNYGYTF; cdr3_nt: TGCGCCAGCAGCTTGGTGGGGGGTTTGAACTATGGCTACACCTTC
clone_size: NA; d_call: NA; v_call: TRBV6-4; j_call: TRBJ2-7; cdr3_aa: CASQSEGGVYEEQYF; cdr3_nt: TGTGCCAGCCAGTCAGAGGGCGGAGTCTACGAAGAGCAGTACTTC
clone_size: NA; d_call: TRBD1; v_call: TRBV9; j_call: TRBJ1-2; cdr3_aa: CASSADRDGYTF; cdr3_nt: TGTGCCAGCAGCGCCGACAGGGATGGCTACACCTTC
clone_size: NA; d_call: NA; v_call: TRBV5-3; j_call: TRBJ1-1; cdr3_aa: CARSLAGVLTEAFF; cdr3_nt: TGTGCCAGAAGCTTGGCCGGGGTTCTCACTGAAGCTTTCTTT
clone_size: NA; d_call: TRBD2; v_call: TRBV6-4; j_call: TRBJ2-7; cdr3_aa: CASSDSLAWYEQYF; cdr3_nt: TGTGCCAGCAGTGATTCACTAGCGTGGTACGAGCAGTACTTC
clone_size: NA; d_call: NA; v_call: TRBV4-1; j_call: TRBJ1-1; cdr3_aa: CASSQVVVQLNTEAFF; cdr3_nt: TGCGCCAGCAGCCAAGTCGTCGTACAGTTGAACACTGAAGCTTTCTTT
clone_size: NA; d_call: TRBD1; v_call: TRBV7-2; j_call: TRBJ1-3; cdr3_aa: CASSFTGGTGNTIYF; cdr3_nt: TGTGCCAGCAGCTTCACAGGGGGAACTGGAAACACCATATATTTT
clone_size: NA; d_call: NA; v_call: TRBV18; j_call: TRBJ1-5; cdr3_aa: CASSPLPRIDGGQPQHF; cdr3_nt: TGTGCCAGCTCACCACTGCCCAGGATCGACGGGGGTCAGCCCCAGCATTTT
clone_size: NA; d_call: NA; v_call: TRBV27; j_call: TRBJ2-7; cdr3_aa: CASSLLRAAEQYF; cdr3_nt: TGTGCCAGCAGTTTATTGAGGGCCGCCGAGCAGTACTTC
clone_size: NA; d_call: TRBD2; v_call: TRBV5-1; j_call: TRBJ2-7; cdr3_aa: CASSFLAGDYEQYF; cdr3_nt: TGCGCCAGCAGCTTTCTAGCGGGAGACTACGAGCAGTACTTC
clone_size: NA; d_call: TRBD2; v_call: TRBV4-1; j_call: TRBJ2-7; cdr3_aa: CASSPLSGSSSYEQYF; cdr3_nt: TGCGCCAGCAGCCCTCTAAGCGGGAGCAGCTCCTACGAGCAGTACTTC
clone_size: NA; d_call: NA; v_call: TRBV7-9; j_call: TRBJ1-1; cdr3_aa: CASSLGGRVETEAFF; cdr3_nt: TGTGCCAGCAGCTTAGGAGGCAGGGTGGAGACTGAAGCTTTCTTT
clone_size: once; d_call: NA; v_call: TRBV6-6; j_call: TRBJ2-2; cdr3_aa: CASSDSARGAGELFF; cdr3_nt: TGTGCCAGCAGCGACAGCGCCAGGGGGGCCGGGGAGCTGTTTTTT
clone_size: few; d_call: NA; v_call: TRBV11-3; j_call: TRBJ2-3; cdr3_aa: CASSLVRGTDTQYF; cdr3_nt: TGTGCCAGCAGCTTAGTACGGGGCACAGATACGCAGTATTTT
clone_size: few; d_call: NA; v_call: TRBV2; j_call: TRBJ1-2; cdr3_aa: CASSEAPALAPNYGYTF; cdr3_nt: TGTGCCAGCAGTGAAGCCCCCGCCCTGGCCCCTAACTATGGCTACACCTTC
clone_size: NA; d_call: TRBD1; v_call: TRBV6-1; j_call: TRBJ2-7; cdr3_aa: CASEGQNSYEQYF; cdr3_nt: TGTGCCAGCGAGGGACAGAACTCCTACGAGCAGTACTTC
clone_size: NA; d_call: TRBD1; v_call: TRBV4-1; j_call: TRBJ2-5; cdr3_aa: CASSRTGTETQYF; cdr3_nt: TGCGCCAGCAGCCGGACAGGGACAGAGACCCAGTACTTC
clone_size: NA; d_call: NA; v_call: TRBV2; j_call: TRBJ2-1; cdr3_aa: CASRLALQALFYEQFF; cdr3_nt: TGTGCCAGCAGACTAGCCCTCCAGGCCCTTTTCTATGAGCAGTTCTTC
clone_size: NA; d_call: TRBD2; v_call: TRBV7-9; j_call: TRBJ2-1; cdr3_aa: CASSFSGAYNEQFF; cdr3_nt: TGTGCCAGCAGCTTTAGCGGGGCGTACAATGAGCAGTTCTTC
clone_size: NA; d_call: NA; v_call: TRBV30; j_call: TRBJ1-2; cdr3_aa: CAWSETGPNYGYTF; cdr3_nt: TGTGCCTGGAGTGAAACAGGGCCTAACTATGGCTACACCTTC
clone_size: NA; d_call: NA; v_call: TRBV7-9; j_call: TRBJ2-5; cdr3_aa: CASSLVGRDDETQYF; cdr3_nt: TGTGCCAGCAGCTTAGTGGGCAGAGACGATGAGACCCAGTACTTC
clone_size: NA; d_call: TRBD2; v_call: TRBV11-2; j_call: TRBJ2-5; cdr3_aa: CASSPRRTSGRETQYF; cdr3_nt: TGTGCCAGCAGCCCCCGCCGGACTAGCGGGAGGGAGACCCAGTACTTC
clone_size: NA; d_call: NA; v_call: TRBV4-1; j_call: TRBJ2-5; cdr3_aa: CASSQVGWRQAQETQYF; cdr3_nt: TGCGCCAGCAGCCAAGTAGGATGGAGGCAGGCGCAAGAGACCCAGTACTTC
clone_size: NA; d_call: NA; v_call: TRBV7-8; j_call: TRBJ1-3; cdr3_aa: CASSLLRGNLLGNTIYF; cdr3_nt: TGTGCCAGCAGCTTACTGAGAGGGAATCTTCTCGGAAACACCATATATTTT
clone_size: NA; d_call: NA; v_call: TRBV19; j_call: TRBJ1-2; cdr3_aa: CASSDTSYGYTF; cdr3_nt: TGTGCCAGTAGTGACACAAGCTATGGCTACACCTTC
clone_size: NA; d_call: TRBD2; v_call: TRBV6-4; j_call: TRBJ2-3; cdr3_aa: CASHAAGGEDTQYF; cdr3_nt: TGTGCCAGCCACGCGGCGGGGGGCGAAGATACGCAGTATTTT
clone_size: once; d_call: NA; v_call: TRBV29-1; j_call: TRBJ1-2; cdr3_aa: CSVEVWEGPYGYTF; cdr3_nt: TGCAGCGTTGAAGTCTGGGAGGGCCCCTATGGCTACACCTTC
clone_size: once; d_call: NA; v_call: TRBV13; j_call: TRBJ1-4; cdr3_aa: CASSERPATNEKLFF; cdr3_nt: TGTGCCAGCAGCGAGCGACCGGCAACTAATGAAAAACTGTTTTTT
clone_size: NA; d_call: TRBD1; v_call: TRBV28; j_call: TRBJ2-7; cdr3_aa: CASSPTGGWNEQYF; cdr3_nt: TGTGCCAGCAGTCCAACAGGGGGCTGGAACGAGCAGTACTTC
clone_size: NA; d_call: TRBD1; v_call: TRBV6-1; j_call: TRBJ2-1; cdr3_aa: CASSTQTGDKQFF; cdr3_nt: TGTGCCAGCAGTACACAGACAGGGGATAAGCAGTTCTTC
clone_size: NA; d_call: NA; v_call: TRBV10-3; j_call: TRBJ2-7; cdr3_aa: CAISDLGAQPYEQYF; cdr3_nt: TGTGCCATCAGTGATTTGGGGGCTCAACCCTACGAGCAGTACTTC
clone_size: NA; d_call: TRBD2; v_call: TRBV12-5; j_call: TRBJ2-5; cdr3_aa: CASAREGIAGETQYF; cdr3_nt: TGTGCTAGTGCCAGGGAAGGAATAGCGGGAGAGACCCAGTACTTC
clone_size: NA; d_call: TRBD2; v_call: TRBV9; j_call: TRBJ2-7; cdr3_aa: CASSVLPSGSPHEQYF; cdr3_nt: TGTGCCAGCAGCGTATTGCCTAGCGGGAGCCCCCACGAGCAGTACTTC
clone_size: NA; d_call: TRBD2; v_call: TRBV6-1; j_call: TRBJ2-5; cdr3_aa: CASSSGSSGQETQYF; cdr3_nt: TGTGCCAGCAGTAGCGGATCTAGCGGGCAAGAGACCCAGTACTTC
clone_size: few; d_call: NA; v_call: TRBV9; j_call: TRBJ1-2; cdr3_aa: CASSVASQGRADGYTF; cdr3_nt: TGTGCCAGCAGCGTAGCTTCACAGGGAAGAGCTGATGGCTACACCTTC